These 6 T cell receptor beta chains originate from one sample sequenced in a study of T cell clusters in autoimmune cytopenias. Each sample's input was 250 ng genomic DNA, roughly 38,000 genome equivalents. Multiplex touch-down PCR amplified TRB using TRB-A and TRB-B pools in one tube. One entry per CDR3 protein, without DNA, is what TCRdb gives after re-calling the multiplex PCR reads. This table lists around 5,000 distinct CDR3 sequences. This sample also belongs to another study, concerning T cell repertoires in aging, cancer and after chemotherapy.

Sequenced sample: peripheral blood. These receptors all stem from a human donor in good health.

The V gene is TRBV6-8, the J gene TRBJ2-3; the TCRdb D gene call, TRBD2, has no DNA to confirm it. Germline CDR1 reads MNHGY; CDR2 reads SAAAGT. The CDR3 contains 20 residues. The CDR3 protein is CASSKPGLAGGPISPDTQYF.

This chain joins TRBV6-2 or TRBV6-3 and TRBJ2-1; TCRdb indicates TRBD2, and absent DNA this call remains unverified. Germline V gene data show CDR1 as MNHEY and CDR2 as SVGEGT. CDR3 size: 15 residues. The CDR3 protein is CASSYAGLAVNEQFF.

V usage is TRBV29-1 and J usage is TRBJ2-2; TCRdb's D call of TRBD2 is untestable without DNA. Germline CDR1 SQVTM, CDR2 ANQGSEA. CDR3 length: 14 residues. CDR3 region: CSVEYGRNTGELFF.

V and J are TRBV15 and TRBJ2-7; TCRdb lists TRBD2, though no DNA is available to test this call. The CDR3 covers 16 residues. Germline V gene lookup returns CDR1 LNHNV and CDR2 YYDKDF (reference sequence). This CDR3 is CATSRDRSSGSYEQYF.

CDR3 region: CASSIEGGTGETQYF. This sequence joins TRBV19 and TRBJ2-5; the D gene TCRdb calls, TRBD1, cannot be checked with no DNA. CDR3 length: 15 residues. Germline CDR1 LNHDA, CDR2 SQIVND (reference sequence).

The chain is built from TRBV5-5 and TRBJ1-3. The CDR3 is made up of 15 amino acids. Looked up from germline, CDR1 is SGHKS and CDR2 is YYEKEE (reference sequence). The CDR3 loop reads CASSLAGSSGNTIYF.